The T cell receptor (beta chain) under discussion was sequenced for a study of shared clonotypes between healthy human individuals. The germline V and J ends were trimmed by 1 base and 5 bases, with 5 bases remaining between them. Germline-derived CDR1 and CDR2 are SGHVS and FQNEAQ. This CDR3 contains 13 residues. Assay: immunoSEQ multiplex PCR; the TCRdb copy retains only in-frame clones and omits some. The sample includes over a million clones, roughly 96% of them seen just once. The chain uses TRBV7-8 and TRBJ2-2; D not certain. Sequencing input: naive CD4+ T cells sorted from blood. The subset here: CD45RA+ positively selected. This clonotype was sampled from a man aged 30 to 39 in good health. In DNA, the CDR3 is TGTGCCAGCAGCTTAGAGTGGACCGGGGAGCTGTTTTTT. This sequence encodes CASSLEWTGELFF.